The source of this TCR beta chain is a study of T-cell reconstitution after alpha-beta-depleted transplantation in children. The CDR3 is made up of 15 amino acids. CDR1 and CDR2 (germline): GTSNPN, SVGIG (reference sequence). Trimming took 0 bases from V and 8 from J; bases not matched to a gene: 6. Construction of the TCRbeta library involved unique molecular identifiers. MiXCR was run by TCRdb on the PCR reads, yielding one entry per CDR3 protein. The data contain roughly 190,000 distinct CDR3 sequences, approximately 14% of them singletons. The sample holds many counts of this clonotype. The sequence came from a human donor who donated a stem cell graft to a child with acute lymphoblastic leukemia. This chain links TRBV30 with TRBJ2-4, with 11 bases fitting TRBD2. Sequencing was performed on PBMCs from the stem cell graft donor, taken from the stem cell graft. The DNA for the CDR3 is TGTGCCTGGAGTGTTAGCGGGAGGGCCTTGGACATTCAGTACTTC. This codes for CAWSVSGRALDIQYF.